This section outlines one T cell receptor (delta chain) sequence together with its context. Its antigen target is currently unknown. One base away there is no much larger clone; base qualities are not given. These data come from a study of Vδ1+ human thymocytes (dated by TCRdb to the late 2010s). In terms of the full investigation: As a data resource, the study described the mRNA-level TRG and TRD CDR3 repertoires of highly purified Vdelta1+ thymocytes obtained from young children. Earlier work had validated the multiplex-based CDR3 amplicon strategy against 5'RACE-based methods for generating CDR3 amplicons. What the research found in general, with its limitations: Thymic TRG and TRD repertoires appeared highly polyclonal with Gaussian CDR3 length distributions, unlike oligoclonal peripheral blood repertoires. Because no clustering by age or sex was seen, donors were not stratified by age or sex in the analyses. Even though sort purity was high, around 19% of thymic TRD sequences were Vdelta2 (and few were Vdelta3), which was not the case for the peripheral blood Vdelta1+ controls. Many TRG clonotypes were shared between donors (up to about 7x10^3), whereas TRD repertoires were essentially private (max about 120 shared). Because unexpected Vdelta2 sequences could lead to misinterpretation of bulk repertoire data, the authors recommended using highly purified populations and validating at the single-cell level.

RNA extraction was performed with the RNeasy mini kit, and reverse transcription was done with Superscript III. CDR3 amplicons were produced by multiplex PCR using pooled V-gene forward primers and a constant-region reverse primer with Illumina adaptor overhangs. After gel purification, the amplicons were indexed with Nextera index primers over approximately 8 extra PCR cycles and then purified using AMPure XP beads. Sequencing of libraries was performed on an Illumina MiSeq using paired-end 250 bp reads, dual indexing and a roughly 20% PhiX spike-in. The authors' pipeline ran thus. Reads were quality checked with FastQC, and TRG read pairs were merged with ea-utils fastq-join. IMGT/HighV-QUEST was used to annotate the sequences, only productive sequences with an unambiguous V-gene assignment were kept, and clonotypes were defined as sequences sharing an identical CDR3 sequence. For downstream analysis, VDJtools 1.1.1, tcR 2.2.3, Treemap and vegan Shannon diversity in R 3.4.4 were used. With CATT, TCRdb called clones again from the public reads; duplicate DNA rows were later joined. The V and J calls, along with clone size, are taken from TCRdb and not from the paper's own processing. In all, the sample holds about 55,000 delta-chain clones, and 15% to 20% of those were seen once. In total, the top ten clones hold under 0.6% of the sample.

The germline V gene gives CDR1 as TSWWSYY and CDR2 as QGS. Counted from cysteine to phenylalanine, this CDR3 has 17 amino acids. Only the CDR3 DNA is retained, 51 bases long and in frame from the first base. Germline trimming: 4 bases from V, 2 bases from J; junction bases outside gene matches: 10. Thymic samples were depleted of alphabeta T cells, then CD3+ TCRVdelta1+ TCRVdelta2- thymocytes were FACS-sorted. A purity of roughly 97% to 99.6% was achieved for sorted Vdelta1+ thymocytes. Thymic specimens were obtained from roughly eight paediatric patients, aged from roughly 5 days to 15 months, who were undergoing corrective cardiac surgery. The thymic tissue was dispersed, and mononuclear cells were isolated using a Histopaque-1077 density gradient. Staining used anti-TCRVdelta1 clone TS8.2, anti-TCRVdelta2 clone B6, anti-CD3 clone HIT3a and anti-TCRalphabeta clone IP26 antibodies.

The TCR was taken from a boy under two years old who had congenital heart surgery. The sequenced sample was Vdelta1+ gamma-delta thymocytes from the thymus. The meaning of the sample's cell subset or site label: FACS-sorted CD3+ TCRalphabeta- TCRVdelta1+ TCRVdelta2- thymocytes. In this chain, TRDV1 is recombined with TRDJ1; 10 nucleotides in the junction match TRDD3. The CDR3 region reads CALGGFWGIEGTDKLIF. The nucleotide sequence is given as TGTGCTCTTGGGGGGTTCTGGGGGATAGAGGGAACCGATAAACTCATCTTT.